This entry describes one T cell receptor (beta chain). These data belong to a study of PD-1 blockade in classical Hodgkin lymphoma. Germline CDR1 reads SGHAT; CDR2 reads FQNNGV. This CDR3 has 17 residues. V lost 2 bases and J lost 0, with 14 bases in between. Time point: cycle 4 day 1 (C4D1), after 6 weeks of nivolumab. There was relapse after autologous stem cell transplantation in every patient, and there was variation in brentuximab vedotin exposure. Researchers used magnetic negative selection to pull out pure CD4+ T cells from thawed PBMCs. Generated by immunoSEQ multiplex PCR, the TCRdb table keeps only in-frame clones and is missing some. The sample holds thousands of clones, about 89% seen once.

This receptor was taken from a human donor with classical Hodgkin lymphoma. This specimen was CD4+ T cells from blood, taken before the fourth cycle of nivolumab. The chain couples TRBV11-2 to TRBJ1-3, with D hard to call. The CDR3 coding sequence is TGTGCCAGCAGCTTATCCTTCTACCGGACCTCTGGAAACACCATATATTTT. It codes for CASSLSFYRTSGNTIYF.